Listed here is a single T cell receptor beta chain. The sample belongs to a study of PD-L1 blockade in urothelial cancer. Study context: Analyses were performed on blood at 3 weeks after treatment start (the second dose) and at 6 weeks.

Using immunoSEQ multiplex PCR, the repertoire was profiled, and TCRdb retains in-frame clones only, with some absent. The sample carries about 45,000 clones, about 91% recorded once. V lost 3 bases and J lost 4; bases outside the gene matches: 7. Germline V lookup: CDR1 SGHVS, CDR2 FQNEAQ. CDR3 length: 15 amino acids. This chain uses TRBV7-8 with TRBJ1-2, with 8 nucleotides matching TRBD1. The material sequenced was PBMCs, taken around atezolizumab (anti-PD-L1) treatment. The TCR comes from an elderly man with urothelial cancer. The CDR3 here is CASSLTGAGAYGYTF. For the CDR3, the DNA is TGTGCCAGCAGCTTGACAGGGGCGGGGGCCTATGGCTACACCTTC.